This T cell receptor beta chain was identified in a study of CD8+CD57+ T cells in acquired aplastic anemia. Study background: Quantities of DNA derived from sorted CD4+ and CD8+ cells averaged approximately 3 ug.

The junction had 9 bases not matched to a gene; V was cut back by 6 bases and J by 4 bases. In germline, CDR1 is KGHDR, CDR2 SFDVKD. The CDR3 runs to 16 residues. CD8+CD57+ cell expansion had been shown by flow cytometry in patients chosen for sequencing. Genomic DNA acted as the template from which TCR beta VDJ combination and CDR3 sequence profiling were carried out. TCRdb used MiXCR to reprocess the reads, holding one entry per CDR3 protein. The data show 100,000 to 150,000 distinct CDR3 sequences, roughly 40% seen once. The chain employs TRBV24-1 and TRBJ2-2; 8 bases align to TRBD1. This receptor was taken from a human donor with aplastic anemia. Sequencing was performed on sorted CD4+, CD8+, or CD8+CD57+ T cells (not recorded which) from PBMCs. The CDR3 loop is CATSHLTGEFTGELFF. The CDR3 DNA reads as TGTGCCACCAGTCACCTGACAGGGGAATTCACCGGGGAGCTGTTTTTT.